This is a list of T cell receptor beta chains from one sample in a study of cytomegalovirus exposure and HLA in healthy donors. Produced via immunoSEQ multiplex PCR; TCRdb's table is partial and in-frame only. The table includes 280,000 or so clones, around 90% detected once. Sequenced: PBMCs. Every receptor here comes from a woman aged 18-29 years in good health and CMV-seronegative. Each CDR3 is given without its conserved first and last residue. A D gene is named only where the DNA matches it firmly.

>TRBD2|TRBJ2-1|TRBV7-6
ASSLGLAGRSLSYNEQF
>.|TRBJ2-1|TRBV19
ASSKARPGEQF
>TRBD1|TRBJ2-7|TRBV29-1
SALQGAQEQY
>.|TRBJ2-5|TRBV7-6
ASRLSETQY
>TRBD1|TRBJ2-1|TRBV27
ASRDRGLYNEQF
>.|TRBJ1-1|TRBV7-9
ASSSTGGNTEAF
>.|TRBJ1-6|TRBV7-9
ASSLGRGPLH
>TRBD1|TRBJ1-2|TRBV7-9
AAYRGQDYGYT
>TRBD2|TRBJ2-7|TRBV9
ASSVGLAVNYEQY
>.|TRBJ2-1|TRBV4-1
ASSQGGNEQF
>TRBD2|TRBJ2-7|TRBV10-3
AISELPTSGGPTSGNEQY
>.|TRBJ1-5|TRBV11-2
ASSLRENQPQH